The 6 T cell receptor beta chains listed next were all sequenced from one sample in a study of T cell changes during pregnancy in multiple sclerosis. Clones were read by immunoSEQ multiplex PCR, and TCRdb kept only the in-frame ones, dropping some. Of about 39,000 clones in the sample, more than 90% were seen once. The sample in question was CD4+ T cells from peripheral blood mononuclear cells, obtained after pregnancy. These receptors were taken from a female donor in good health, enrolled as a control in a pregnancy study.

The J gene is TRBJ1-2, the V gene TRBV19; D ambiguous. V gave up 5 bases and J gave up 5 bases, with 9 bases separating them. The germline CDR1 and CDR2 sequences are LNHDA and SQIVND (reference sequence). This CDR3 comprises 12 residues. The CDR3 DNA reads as TGTGCCAGTAGTCAGGCTCCGTATGGCTACACCTTC. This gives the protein CASSQAPYGYTF.

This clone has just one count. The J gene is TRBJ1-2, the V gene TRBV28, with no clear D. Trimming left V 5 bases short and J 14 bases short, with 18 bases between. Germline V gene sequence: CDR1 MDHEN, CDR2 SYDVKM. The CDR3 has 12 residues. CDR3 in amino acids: CASSPTSSVQTF. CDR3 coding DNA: TGTGCCAGCAGTCCAACCTCCTCCGTTCAGACCTTC.

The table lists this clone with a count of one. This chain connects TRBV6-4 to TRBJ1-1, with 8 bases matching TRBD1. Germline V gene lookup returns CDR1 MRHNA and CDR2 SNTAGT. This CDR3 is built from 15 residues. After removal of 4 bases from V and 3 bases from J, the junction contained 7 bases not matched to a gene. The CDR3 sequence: CASSAESRGHTEAFF. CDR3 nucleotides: TGTGCCAGCAGTGCAGAGAGCAGGGGGCACACTGAAGCTTTCTTT.

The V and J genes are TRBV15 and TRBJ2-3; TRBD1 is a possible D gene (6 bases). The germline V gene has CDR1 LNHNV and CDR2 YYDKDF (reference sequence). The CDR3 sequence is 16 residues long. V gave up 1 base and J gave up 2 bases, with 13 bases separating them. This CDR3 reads CATSRGSGQYTDTQYF. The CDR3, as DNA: TGTGCCACCAGCAGAGGCTCTGGACAGTACACAGATACGCAGTATTTT.

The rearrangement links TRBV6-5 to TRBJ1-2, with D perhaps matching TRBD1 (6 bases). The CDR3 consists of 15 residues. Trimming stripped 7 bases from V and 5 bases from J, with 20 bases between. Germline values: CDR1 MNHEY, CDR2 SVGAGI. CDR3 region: CASTPGGGLPYGYTF. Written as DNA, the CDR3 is TGTGCCAGCACACCTGGGGGGGGCTTACCTTATGGCTACACCTTC.

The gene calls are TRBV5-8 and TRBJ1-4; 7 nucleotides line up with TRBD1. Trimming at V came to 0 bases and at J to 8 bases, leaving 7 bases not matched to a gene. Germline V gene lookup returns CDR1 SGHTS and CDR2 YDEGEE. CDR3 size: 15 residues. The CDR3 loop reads CASSLGLGGDEKLFF. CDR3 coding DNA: TGTGCCAGCAGCTTGGGCCTAGGGGGCGACGAAAAACTGTTTTTT.